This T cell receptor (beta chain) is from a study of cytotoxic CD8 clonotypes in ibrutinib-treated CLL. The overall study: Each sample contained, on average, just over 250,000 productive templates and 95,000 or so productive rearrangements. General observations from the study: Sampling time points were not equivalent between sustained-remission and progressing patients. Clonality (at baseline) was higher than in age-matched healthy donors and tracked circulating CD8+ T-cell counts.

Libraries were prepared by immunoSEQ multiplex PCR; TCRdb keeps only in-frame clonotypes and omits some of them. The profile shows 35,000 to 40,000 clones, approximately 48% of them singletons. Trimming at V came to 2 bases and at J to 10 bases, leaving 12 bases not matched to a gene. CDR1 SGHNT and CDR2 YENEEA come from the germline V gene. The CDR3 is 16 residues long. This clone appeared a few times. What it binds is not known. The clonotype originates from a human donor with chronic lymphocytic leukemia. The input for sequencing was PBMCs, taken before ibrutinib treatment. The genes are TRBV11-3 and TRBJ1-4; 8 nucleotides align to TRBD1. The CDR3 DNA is TGTGCCAGCAGCTTACAACTAGCCAGGGGGCATGGAAAACTGTTTTTT. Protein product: CASSLQLARGHGKLFF.